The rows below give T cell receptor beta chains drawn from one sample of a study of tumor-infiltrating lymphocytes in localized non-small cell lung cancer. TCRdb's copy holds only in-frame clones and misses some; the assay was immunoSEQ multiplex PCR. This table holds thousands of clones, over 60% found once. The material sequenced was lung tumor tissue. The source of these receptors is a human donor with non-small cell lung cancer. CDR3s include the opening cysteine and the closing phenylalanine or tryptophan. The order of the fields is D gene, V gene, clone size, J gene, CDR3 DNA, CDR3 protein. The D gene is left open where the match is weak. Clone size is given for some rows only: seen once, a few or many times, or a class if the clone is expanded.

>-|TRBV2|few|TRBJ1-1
TGTGCCAGCAGTGGAGAGTCTGAAGCTTTCTTT
CASSGESEAFF
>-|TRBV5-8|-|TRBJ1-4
TGTGCCAGCAGCTTAGGGGGAACCTATGAAAAACTGTTTTTT
CASSLGGTYEKLFF
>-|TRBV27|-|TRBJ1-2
TGTGCCAGCAGTTTGATTTCGGAGGGCCTTGGATCCGGGACCTACTATGGCTACACCTTC
CASSLISEGLGSGTYYGYTF
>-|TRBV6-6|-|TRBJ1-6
TGTGCCAGCAGTTTCCGGACAGAGATAAATTCACCCCTCCACTTT
CASSFRTEINSPLHF
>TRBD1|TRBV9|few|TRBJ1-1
TGTGCCAGCAGCCCCCGACAGGGGGAGGCGTCTGAAGCTTTCTTT
CASSPRQGEASEAFF
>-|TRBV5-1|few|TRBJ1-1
TGCGCCAGCAGGGGATGGCAGATGAACACTGAAGCTTTCTTT
CASRGWQMNTEAFF
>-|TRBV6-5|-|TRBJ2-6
TGTGCCAGCAGTTACGGGGACTCTGGGGCCAACGTCCTGACTTTC
CASSYGDSGANVLTF
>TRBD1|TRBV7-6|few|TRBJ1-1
TGTGCCAGCAGCTCTATCCGACGGACAGGGAACACTGAAGCTTTCTTT
CASSSIRRTGNTEAFF
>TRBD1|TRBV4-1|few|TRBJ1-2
TGCGCCAGCAGCCAAGTAACAGGGGGAATCTATGGCTACACCTTC
CASSQVTGGIYGYTF
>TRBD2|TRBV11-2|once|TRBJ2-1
TGTGCCAGCACCCCTAGCGGTCCCCTTATTTACAATGAGCAGTTCTTC
CASTPSGPLIYNEQFF
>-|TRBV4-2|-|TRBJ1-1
TGTGCCAGCAGCCAAGATTTGGGCGTTTGGGAAAAGTTCTTT
CASSQDLGVWEKFF
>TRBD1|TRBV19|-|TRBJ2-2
TGTGCCAGTACCTCGACAGGGTGGACCGGGGAGCTGTTTTTT
CASTSTGWTGELFF
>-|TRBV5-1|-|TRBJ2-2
TGCGCCAGCAGCTTGGTCCCCGGGACCGCGAACACCGGGGAGCTGTTTTTT
CASSLVPGTANTGELFF
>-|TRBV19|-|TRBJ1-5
TGTGCCAGTAGTATAGACCCCCCCCGGAGGGGCGGTATTAATCAGCCCCAGCATTTT
CASSIDPPRRGGINQPQHF
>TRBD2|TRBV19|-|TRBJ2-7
TGTGCCAGTACCAAGACGGGACTAGCGGGGGGAAAGTCCTCCTACGAGCAGTACTTC
CASTKTGLAGGKSSYEQYF
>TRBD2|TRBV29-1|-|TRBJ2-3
TGCAGCGTTCAGCGGGGGGGCACAGATACGCAGTATTTT
CSVQRGGTDTQYF
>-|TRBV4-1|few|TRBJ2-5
TGCGCCAGCAGCCAAGTTGGGGGGCTTAGAGAGACCCAGTACTTC
CASSQVGGLRETQYF
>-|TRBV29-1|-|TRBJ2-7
TGCAGCGTTGGGGGGGACGCCTACGAGCAGTACTTC
CSVGGDAYEQYF
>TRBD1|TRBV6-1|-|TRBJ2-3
TGTGCCAGCACAAGGACAGGGGACACAGATACGCAGTATTTT
CASTRTGDTDTQYF
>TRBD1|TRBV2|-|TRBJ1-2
TGTGCCAGCAGCCCGGGACAGGGTCAGGGCTATGGCTACACCTTC
CASSPGQGQGYGYTF
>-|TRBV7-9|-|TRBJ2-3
TGTGCCAGCAGCTTAGTGCTCGCGGAGGGAGTCGATACGCAGTATTTT
CASSLVLAEGVDTQYF
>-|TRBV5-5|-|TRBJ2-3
TGTGCCAGCAGCACCGTACCCGGGACCCAAAGGCAGTATTTT
CASSTVPGTQRQYF
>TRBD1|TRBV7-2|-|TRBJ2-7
TGTGCCAGCAGCTTCACAGGGGGATCCTACGAGCAGTACTTC
CASSFTGGSYEQYF
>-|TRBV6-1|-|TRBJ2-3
TGTGCCAGCAGTGCTGCCACGACAGATACGCAGTATTTT
CASSAATTDTQYF
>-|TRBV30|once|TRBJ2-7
TGTGCCTGTAGACCTCCCGGGAACTACGAGCAGTACTTC
CACRPPGNYEQYF
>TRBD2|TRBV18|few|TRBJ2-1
TGTGCCAGCTCACCCCTCATAGCGGGGGGGCAGGTCAATGAGCAGTTCTTC
CASSPLIAGGQVNEQFF
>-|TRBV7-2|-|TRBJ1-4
TGTGCCAGCAGCTTAAGGCTGATAAATGAAAAACTGTTTTTT
CASSLRLINEKLFF
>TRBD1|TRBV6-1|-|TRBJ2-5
TGTGCCAGCAGTGGGACAGGGGGTAGGGGAGAGACCCAGTACTTC
CASSGTGGRGETQYF
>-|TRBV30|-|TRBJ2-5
TGTGCCTGGAGTGTTTCAAGAGAGACCCAGTACTTC
CAWSVSRETQYF
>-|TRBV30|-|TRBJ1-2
TGTGCCTGGGGTAGCGGGTATGGCTACACCTTC
CAWGSGYGYTF
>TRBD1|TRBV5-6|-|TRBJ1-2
TGTGCCAGCAGCCAGGGCAGGCCGGGACAGGGAAACTATGGCTACACCTTC
CASSQGRPGQGNYGYTF
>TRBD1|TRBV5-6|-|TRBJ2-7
TGTGCCAGCAGCTTTCGGGACAGGGCAGGCGAGCAGTACTTC
CASSFRDRAGEQYF
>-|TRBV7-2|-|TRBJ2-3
TGTGCCAGCAGCCCATACACAGATACGCAGTATTTT
CASSPYTDTQYF
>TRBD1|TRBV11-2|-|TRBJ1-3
TGTGCCAGCAGCCGGACAGGTTCCAGCTCTGGAAACACCATATATTTT
CASSRTGSSSGNTIYF
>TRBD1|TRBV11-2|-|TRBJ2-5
TGTGCCAGCAGCCGGGACAGGGTCCAAGAGACCCAGTACTTC
CASSRDRVQETQYF